This T cell receptor (beta chain) was sequenced during a study of blood T cells in healthy people across ages. Through a sample-barcoded 5' primer and a J-beta primer mix, a second PCR was run for about 6 to 11 cycles. The template-switch adaptor was a 5' adaptor with 12 random nucleotides. It tagged each cDNA molecule. The study obtained at least 3 million CDR3-containing paired-end reads from every sample. Each CDR3 protein is one row after TCRdb ran MiXCR on the 5' RACE reads. Among 2 million or so distinct CDR3 sequences listed, approximately 50% were seen once. The sequenced material came from blood. The receptor comes from a woman in her thirties or forties in good health.

As DNA, the CDR3 is TGCGCCAGCAGCTTGCAGGGACTAGCGAGCTACGAGCAGTACTTC. Its protein is CASSLQGLASYEQYF. The rearrangement uses TRBV5-1 and TRBJ2-7; 10 nucleotides line up with TRBD2. The V and J ends lost 1 base and 3 bases, in that order; junction bases with no gene match: 4. The CDR3 extends over 15 amino acids. The V gene's germline CDR1 is SGHRS and CDR2 YFSETQ.